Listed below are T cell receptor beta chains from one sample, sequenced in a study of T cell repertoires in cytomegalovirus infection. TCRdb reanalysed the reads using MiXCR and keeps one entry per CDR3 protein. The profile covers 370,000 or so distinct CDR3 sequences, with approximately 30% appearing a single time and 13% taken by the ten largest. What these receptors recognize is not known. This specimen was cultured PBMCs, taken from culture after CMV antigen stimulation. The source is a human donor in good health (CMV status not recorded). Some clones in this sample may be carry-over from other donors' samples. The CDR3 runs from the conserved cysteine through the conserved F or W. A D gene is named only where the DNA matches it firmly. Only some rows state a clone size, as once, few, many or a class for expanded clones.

DNA: TGTGCCAGTAGCAAAACCGGGACTACGATTCAGTACTTC
CDR3: CASSKTGTTIQYF
D: TRBD2
J: TRBJ2-4
V: TRBV19
size: .

DNA: TGTGCCAGCAGCCCACCTAGAGACTCCAACGTCCTGACTTTC
CDR3: CASSPPRDSNVLTF
D: .
J: TRBJ2-6
V: TRBV6-5
size: .

DNA: TGTGCCAGTAGTATAGTCACAGGGACGGCAGATACGCAGTATTTT
CDR3: CASSIVTGTADTQYF
D: .
J: TRBJ2-3
V: TRBV19
size: .

DNA: TGTGCCAGCAGCTTAGTAACGCTGGCTGGGGATGGCTACACCTTC
CDR3: CASSLVTLAGDGYTF
D: .
J: TRBJ1-2
V: TRBV7-2
size: many

DNA: TGTGCCAGCAGCTTTTACGAGTCCACTGAAGCTTTCTTT
CDR3: CASSFYESTEAFF
D: .
J: TRBJ1-1
V: TRBV7-3
size: .

DNA: TGTGCCAGCAGCCCCAGGGAGGCAGAGACGTATCGACCCCAGCATTTT
CDR3: CASSPREAETYRPQHF
D: .
J: TRBJ1-5
V: TRBV12-3/TRBV12-4
size: many

DNA: TGTGCCAGCAGTTACATGTTGGGACAGGGGTCGAGCACCGGGGAGCTGTTTTTT
CDR3: CASSYMLGQGSSTGELFF
D: TRBD1
J: TRBJ2-2
V: TRBV6-5
size: .

DNA: TGTGCCAGCAGTCCTCGACAGGAAGCCTACGAGCAGTACTTC
CDR3: CASSPRQEAYEQYF
D: .
J: TRBJ2-7
V: TRBV28
size: few

DNA: TGTGCCAGCAGTTTTGTGGGAGGTGAGACCCAGTACTTC
CDR3: CASSFVGGETQYF
D: .
J: TRBJ2-5
V: TRBV27
size: many

DNA: TGTGCCAGCTCACCTAGATCGGGTTTGGAGACCCAGTACTTC
CDR3: CASSPRSGLETQYF
D: .
J: TRBJ2-5
V: TRBV18
size: .

DNA: TGTGCCAGCAGTATCGACTTAAGCTCTGGAAACACCATATATTTT
CDR3: CASSIDLSSGNTIYF
D: .
J: TRBJ1-3
V: TRBV28
size: few

DNA: TGCGCCAGCAGCTTGCCCGGACTAGCGGGATTAAATGAGCAGTTCTTC
CDR3: CASSLPGLAGLNEQFF
D: TRBD2
J: TRBJ2-1
V: TRBV5-1
size: .

DNA: TGTGCCAGCAATGGAGGGGGGGCGTCAGGGAATGAGCAGTTCTTC
CDR3: CASNGGGASGNEQFF
D: .
J: TRBJ2-1
V: TRBV6-2/TRBV6-3
size: few

DNA: TGTGCCAGTAGCCTGACTAGCGTTTACGGCACAGATACGCAGTATTTT
CDR3: CASSLTSVYGTDTQYF
D: TRBD2
J: TRBJ2-3
V: TRBV19
size: .

DNA: TGTGCCAGCAGCCCGCCGAACCTCTCCCCAGATACGCAGTATTTT
CDR3: CASSPPNLSPDTQYF
D: .
J: TRBJ2-3
V: TRBV7-9
size: .

DNA: TGTGCCAGCAGCCTGATGATGGGACTAGCGGGAGATGAGCAGTTCTTC
CDR3: CASSLMMGLAGDEQFF
D: TRBD2
J: TRBJ2-1
V: TRBV7-1
size: .

DNA: TGTGCCAGCAGCCAAGAAACAACCGGCACTGAAGCTTTCTTT
CDR3: CASSQETTGTEAFF
D: .
J: TRBJ1-1
V: TRBV3-1
size: few

DNA: TGTGCCAGCAGCTGGACAGGGAAGGTTGAAAAACTGTTTTTT
CDR3: CASSWTGKVEKLFF
D: TRBD1
J: TRBJ1-4
V: TRBV27
size: few

DNA: TGTGGAAAGGGGGGACTAGCGGGATTCGGTGAGCAGTTCTTC
CDR3: CGKGGLAGFGEQFF
D: TRBD2
J: TRBJ2-1
V: TRBV6-2/TRBV6-3
size: few

DNA: TGCGCCAGCAGCCAAGGTCCTAGCGGGATCCAAGAGACCCAGTACTTC
CDR3: CASSQGPSGIQETQYF
D: TRBD2
J: TRBJ2-5
V: TRBV4-1
size: .

DNA: TGTGCCAGCAGTGTGGCAGGGGCGTATCAGCCCCAGCATTTT
CDR3: CASSVAGAYQPQHF
D: .
J: TRBJ1-5
V: TRBV6-1
size: few

DNA: TGCAGTGCTGTAGCGGGAGGTTTCACAGATACGCAGTATTTT
CDR3: CSAVAGGFTDTQYF
D: TRBD2
J: TRBJ2-3
V: TRBV20-1
size: few

DNA: TGTGCCAGCGGGCCTGTCTCGGGCCAAGAGACCCAGTACTTC
CDR3: CASGPVSGQETQYF
D: .
J: TRBJ2-5
V: TRBV11-3
size: .

DNA: TGTGCCACCAGTGACCCCGGACAGGCTGCGCAAGAGACCCAGTACTTC
CDR3: CATSDPGQAAQETQYF
D: TRBD1
J: TRBJ2-5
V: TRBV24-1
size: few

DNA: TGTGCCAGCAACGACAGGGTAGCCGAAGCTTTCTTT
CDR3: CASNDRVAEAFF
D: TRBD1
J: TRBJ1-1
V: TRBV7-9
size: .

DNA: TGTGCCAGCAGTGACCTAGCGGGAGTATCCTATGAGCAGTTCTTC
CDR3: CASSDLAGVSYEQFF
D: TRBD2
J: TRBJ2-1
V: TRBV6-1
size: .

DNA: TGTGCCAGTAGTATACGCTATCAGTACAATGAGCAGTTCTTC
CDR3: CASSIRYQYNEQFF
D: .
J: TRBJ2-1
V: TRBV19
size: .

DNA: TGTGCCAGCAGCTTAGGCGTAGGGTTGAGGACTGAAGCTTTCTTT
CDR3: CASSLGVGLRTEAFF
D: .
J: TRBJ1-1
V: TRBV11-2
size: .

DNA: TGTGCCAGCAGTCTGACTAGCGGGAGATATTACGACAATGAGCAGTTCTTC
CDR3: CASSLTSGRYYDNEQFF
D: TRBD2
J: TRBJ2-1
V: TRBV28
size: .

DNA: TGCGCCAGCAGCTCGACAGGGGGCAAAGGAGGCTACACCTTC
CDR3: CASSSTGGKGGYTF
D: TRBD1
J: TRBJ1-2
V: TRBV4-1
size: .

DNA: TGTGCCAGCAGCTTGGATGCGGCTAGCTCCTACAATGAGCAGTTCTTC
CDR3: CASSLDAASSYNEQFF
D: .
J: TRBJ2-1
V: TRBV5-4
size: few

DNA: TGTGCCAGCAGCTTACCCGGACCCCACAATGAGCAGTTCTTC
CDR3: CASSLPGPHNEQFF
D: .
J: TRBJ2-1
V: TRBV7-2
size: .

DNA: TGCAGCGTTGCTGACGGGAGGCGGCAAGAGACCCAGTACTTC
CDR3: CSVADGRRQETQYF
D: TRBD2
J: TRBJ2-5
V: TRBV29-1
size: few

DNA: TGTGCTAGCAGCTTGGGAGGGGGCACGGGAGAGACCCAGTACTTC
CDR3: CASSLGGGTGETQYF
D: .
J: TRBJ2-5
V: TRBV7-7
size: .

DNA: TGTGCCAGCAGTGCTAGCGGGAGGATTAATGAGCAGTTCTTC
CDR3: CASSASGRINEQFF
D: TRBD2
J: TRBJ2-1
V: TRBV6-1
size: .

DNA: TGTGCCAGCATCGCAACCAGGGCGGATACGCAGTATTTT
CDR3: CASIATRADTQYF
D: .
J: TRBJ2-3
V: TRBV7-2
size: few

DNA: TGTGCCAGTAGTATGACCACCGGCGGCGCCTCCCAGCATTTT
CDR3: CASSMTTGGASQHF
D: .
J: TRBJ1-5
V: TRBV19
size: .

DNA: TGTGCCAGCAGCCTCGTCGCCTACAATGAGCAGTTCTTC
CDR3: CASSLVAYNEQFF
D: .
J: TRBJ2-1
V: TRBV11-2
size: few

DNA: TGTGCCAGCAGTAGTGCGGGGAAAGAGACCCAGTACTTC
CDR3: CASSSAGKETQYF
D: .
J: TRBJ2-5
V: TRBV6-6
size: few

DNA: TGCGCCAGCAGCCCTGGACAGTACATGAACACTGAAGCTTTCTTT
CDR3: CASSPGQYMNTEAFF
D: .
J: TRBJ1-1
V: TRBV5-1
size: .